These 2 T cell receptor beta chains were sequenced from one sample in a study of T cells expressing NK-cell markers. TCRdb re-called the 5' RACE reads; one entry per CDR3 protein, DNA not given. The table lists about 380,000 distinct CDR3 sequences. The sample consisted of blood T cells: a sorted CD56 or NKG2C T cell subset, CD4+ or CD8+ T cells, or bulk PBMC T cells (not recorded which). Receptor source: a man aged 18-70 years in good health.

This chain's CDR3 is CASMLTSGAYEQYF. The V and J genes are TRBV6-1 and TRBJ2-7; TCRdb's D gene call, TRBD2, goes unchecked for lack of DNA. Germline V CDR1 and CDR2: MNHNS, SASEGT. The CDR3 is made up of 14 amino acids.

The chain carries TRBV24-1 and TRBJ2-3; the TCRdb call, TRBD1, lacks DNA for checking. Germline CDR1 and CDR2: KGHDR and SFDVKD. The CDR3 has 16 residues. This CDR3 reads CATSDSMWGRTDTQYF.